The 28 T cell receptor beta chains listed next were all sequenced from one sample in a study of blood T cell repertoires in COVID-19 (dated by TCRdb to the early 2020s). Library creation used the immunoSEQ multiplex PCR assay. The immuneACCESS repertoire file appears here via TCRdb, limited to in-frame rearrangements. These files lack a portion of the clones; in checked studies, under half of the deficit traces to unresolved V genes, and the cause of the others is not known. In all, the sample holds about 200,000 clones, and 86% of those were seen once. The ten largest account for about 6% of the sample. The sequenced sample was PBMCs or T cells enriched from blood (not recorded which). These receptors originate from a man in his forties or fifties with acute COVID-19.

CDR3 protein: CASSLGLAGHEQFF. DNA for the CDR3: TGTGCCAGCAGTTTGGGACTAGCGGGACATGAGCAGTTCTTC. The rearrangement joins TRBV27 to TRBJ2-1; 13 bases are shared with TRBD2. The V and J ends lost 3 bases and 8 bases, in that order; junction bases with no gene match: 1. Germline CDR1 reads MNHEY; CDR2 reads SMNVEV (reference sequence). The CDR3 loop spans 14 amino acids.

Turning to this clone: The junction differs from germline at one of its ends, possibly a read error. V is TRBV7-2 and J is TRBJ2-5; TRBD1 aligns across 10 bases. Germline loops: CDR1 SGHTA, CDR2 FQGNSA. The CDR3 spans 14 residues. CDR3 residues: CASSFNRDRGPVDF. CDR3 in DNA: TGTGCCAGCAGCTTTAACCGGGACAGGGGTCCAGTGGACTTC.

DNA for the CDR3: TGTGCCAGCAGCGCCGGACAACGGAACACCGGGGAGCTGTTTTTT. This gives the protein CASSAGQRNTGELFF. V is TRBV9 and J is TRBJ2-2, with D maybe TRBD1 (5 bases). The CDR3 extends over 15 amino acids. V was clipped by 3 bases and J by 1 base, with 10 bases between them. Germline-derived CDR1 and CDR2 are SGDLS and YYNGEE.

The V call is TRBV27, the J call TRBJ2-4; 7 nucleotides line up with TRBD1. The V gene end was trimmed by 0 bases and the J gene end by 10 bases; junction bases not matched to a gene: 9. This CDR3 has 15 amino acids. Germline V gene sequence: CDR1 MNHEY, CDR2 SMNVEV (reference sequence). The CDR3 DNA reads as TGTGCCAGCAGTTTATCCCCCACAGGGGCTGAAATTCAGTACTTC. Its translation: CASSLSPTGAEIQYF.

The chain recombines TRBV28 with TRBJ1-6; D is possibly TRBD1 (5 bases). The germline V gene has CDR1 MDHEN and CDR2 SYDVKM. Trimming pared 5 bases from V and 7 bases from J, leaving 15 bases between. This CDR3 comprises 15 residues. The CDR3 sequence is CASSILGGPNSPLHF. The CDR3 DNA sequence: TGTGCCAGCAGTATCCTCGGGGGTCCGAATTCACCCCTCCACTTT. Complete variable domain (other parts from reference TRBV28 and TRBJ1-6): DVKVTQSSRYLVKRTGEKVFLECVQDMDHENMFWYRQDPGLGLRLIYFSYDVKMKEKGDIPEGYSVSREKKERFSLILESASTNQTSMYLCASSILGGPNSPLHFGNGTRLTVT.

The chain recombines TRBV6-1 with TRBJ2-1; 14 bases are shared with TRBD2. Germline trimming cut 1 base from V and 7 bases from J; bases unmatched to any gene: 6. Germline V CDR1 and CDR2: MNHNS, SASEGT. The length of the CDR3 is 17 residues. The CDR3 DNA reads TGTGCCAGCAGTGAAGGGGGACTAGCGGGAGCGAGAAATGAGCAGTTCTTC. This sequence encodes CASSEGGLAGARNEQFF.

The chain carries TRBV30 and TRBJ1-4; 7 positions match TRBD1. V dropped 2 bases and J dropped 14; count of bases not matched to a gene: 8. Germline V CDR1 and CDR2: GTSNPN, SVGIG (reference sequence). There are 12 residues in the CDR3. CDR3 sequence (DNA): TGTGCCTGGAGTCTAACAGGGGAAAGGCTGTTTTTT. Translation: CAWSLTGERLFF.

The genes are TRBV9 and TRBJ2-1; 10 bases line up with TRBD1. V lost 0 bases to trimming and J lost 6 bases; unmatched junction nucleotides: 6. Per germline, CDR1 SGDLS and CDR2 YYNGEE. The CDR3 contains 16 residues. The CDR3 here is CASSVAPGQGLNEQFF. Written as DNA, the CDR3 is TGTGCCAGCAGCGTAGCCCCGGGACAGGGGCTCAATGAGCAGTTCTTC.

This chain uses TRBV7-3 with TRBJ2-2; 11 positions agree with TRBD2. The CDR3 is 17 amino acids. Germline trimming cut 5 bases from V and 1 base from J; bases unmatched to any gene: 6. Germline CDR1 SGHTA, CDR2 FQGTGA. The DNA of the CDR3 is TGTGCCAGCAGCCGCTCGGGACTAGCGGTGAACACCGGGGAGCTGTTTTTT. Residues: CASSRSGLAVNTGELFF.

J is TRBJ2-1 and V is TRBV12-1; the table assigns TRBD1, which was not confirmed against the DNA. TRBV12-1 is shown as a pseudogene. This CDR3 comprises 18 residues. The CDR3: CASSFATLSHSSYNEQFF. The CDR3, as DNA: TGTGCCAGCAGCTTTGCGACCCTCTCCCACAGCTCCTACAATGAGCAGTTCTTC.

V gene TRBV12-3 or TRBV12-4 combines with J gene TRBJ1-4; tentative D call: TRBD1 (5 bases). This CDR3 spans 12 amino acids. Trimming took 8 bases from V and 6 from J, leaving 10 bases between them. Here the CDR3 DNA reads TGTGCCAGCGCGGGGGGACATGAAAAACTGTTTTTT. It specifies CASAGGHEKLFF.

The chain joins TRBV5-1 to TRBJ2-2, with 7 bases matching TRBD1. The germline V gene has CDR1 SGHRS and CDR2 YFSETQ. This CDR3 has 14 residues. The ends lost 4 bases at V and 4 bases at J; junction bases unmatched: 4. In DNA, the CDR3 is TGCGCCAGCAGCGAGGGGGCGGGCACCGGGGAGCTGTTTTTT. Encoded protein: CASSEGAGTGELFF.

The rearrangement links TRBV27 to TRBJ1-2, with D possibly being TRBD1 (6 bases). Trimming took off 4 bases at V and 8 bases at J, with 11 bases between the two ends. The CDR3 loop spans 12 amino acids. Germline CDR1 reads MNHEY; CDR2 reads SMNVEV (reference sequence). The DNA of the CDR3 is TGTGCCAGCAGTTCACAGGGTAACGGCTACACCTTC. Its translation: CASSSQGNGYTF.

In its sample, this clone was seen a few times. The gene calls are TRBV19 and TRBJ1-5; D remains unclear. The V end was cut by 7 bases, the J end by 3 bases, with 13 bases between. In germline, CDR1 is LNHDA, CDR2 SQIVND (reference sequence). This CDR3 spans 14 amino acids. As DNA, the CDR3 is TGTGCCAGTACCCGGGTCTTGAACAATCAGCCCCAGCATTTT. Translation: CASTRVLNNQPQHF.

This clone was observed a few times. J is TRBJ1-2 and V is TRBV28, with D unclear. Looked up from germline, CDR1 is MDHEN and CDR2 is SYDVKM. With 10 bases removed from V and 8 bases from J, the gap between germline ends came to 14 bases. CDR3 size: 11 residues. CDR3 loop: CATFVESGYTF. The CDR3 nucleotides are TGTGCCACCTTCGTGGAGAGCGGCTACACCTTC.

This sequence joins TRBV7-8 and TRBJ2-3; a weak D match, TRBD1 (6 bases). V dropped 5 bases and J dropped 6 bases, with 21 bases sitting between them. The CDR3 is 16 residues long. Germline V lookup: CDR1 SGHVS, CDR2 FQNEAQ. Here the CDR3 reads CASSGWGQWVEDTQYF. For the CDR3, the DNA is TGTGCCAGCAGCGGATGGGGGCAGTGGGTTGAGGATACGCAGTATTTT.

This chain joins TRBV27 and TRBJ2-7, with TRBD1 matching 8 bases. From germline, CDR1 is MNHEY and CDR2 SMNVEV (reference sequence). The ends lost 5 bases at V and 6 bases at J; junction bases unmatched: 3. The CDR3 has 12 amino acids. The CDR3 protein is CASSPGTGEQYF. DNA of the CDR3: TGTGCCAGCAGTCCAGGGACAGGCGAGCAGTACTTC.

This clone was seen a handful of times. The chain is built from TRBV7-2 and TRBJ1-3, with D possibly being TRBD1 (5 bases). The V end was cut by 1 base, the J end by 2 bases, with 9 bases between. The V gene's germline CDR1 is SGHTA and CDR2 FQGNSA. This CDR3 has 15 residues. DNA for the CDR3: TGTGCCAGCAGCTTAGATGGGGCAGCTGGAAACACCATATATTTT. This encodes CASSLDGAAGNTIYF.

This chain joins TRBV4-2 and TRBJ2-2; 14 bases are a match to TRBD2. CDR1 and CDR2 (germline): LGHNA, YNFKEQ. V shed 4 bases and J 1 base; nucleotides not matched to a gene: 5. This CDR3 spans 18 amino acids. CDR3 residues: CASSRLAGGFGNTGELFF. The CDR3 DNA reads as TGTGCCAGCAGCCGACTAGCGGGAGGGTTTGGGAACACCGGGGAGCTGTTTTTT.

The rearrangement joins TRBV24-1 to TRBJ1-5, with 8 bases fitting TRBD1. J lost 3 bases, V lost 3 bases, and 6 bases had no gene match. Germline lookup yields CDR1 KGHDR and CDR2 SFDVKD. The CDR3 extends over 16 amino acids. In DNA, the CDR3 is TGTGCCACCAGTGATCACAGGGGGACGACCAATCAGCCCCAGCATTTT. As protein: CATSDHRGTTNQPQHF.

V is TRBV5-1 and J is TRBJ1-5, with D possibly TRBD1 on 5 matching bases. The germline V gene has CDR1 SGHRS and CDR2 YFSETQ. This CDR3 is 14 amino acids long. V was clipped by 6 bases and J by 3 bases, with 13 bases between them. The CDR3 nucleotides read TGCGCCAGCATTTCCAGGGTGGCCAATCAGCCCCAGCATTTT. Amino acid sequence: CASISRVANQPQHF.

J is TRBJ2-1 and V is TRBV3-1 (or the pseudogene TRBV3-2); no clear D. The germline gives CDR1 LGHDT, CDR2 YNNKEL (reference sequence). The CDR3 covers 16 residues. V lost 3 bases to trimming and J lost 13 bases, with 25 bases between them. CDR3 nucleotides: TGTGCCAGCAGCCAGGCGGTGGCTAGAATAGAGGTAGAACAGTTCTTC. It is translated as CASSQAVARIEVEQFF.

CDR3 sequence: CASSWDRENGYTF. The CDR3 DNA is TGTGCCAGCAGCTGGGACAGAGAGAATGGCTACACCTTC. The chain has TRBV7-9 and TRBJ1-2; TRBD1 aligns across 7 bases. The ends lost 4 bases at V and 6 bases at J; junction bases unmatched: 5. The CDR3 covers 13 residues. Germline V lookup: CDR1 SEHNR, CDR2 FQNEAQ (reference sequence).

The rearrangement joins TRBV5-1 to TRBJ1-4; the match to TRBD1 covers 10 bases. The CDR3 consists of 17 residues. Germline trimming cut 0 bases from V and 0 bases from J; bases unmatched to any gene: 2. CDR1 is SGHRS, CDR2 YFSETQ, per germline. The CDR3 sequence: CASSLEGQGSTNEKLFF. The DNA for the CDR3 is TGCGCCAGCAGCTTGGAGGGACAGGGGTCAACTAATGAAAAACTGTTTTTT.

CDR3 protein: CATSGGPTMSGELFF. DNA of the CDR3: TGTGCCACCAGTGGGGGGCCCACCATGAGCGGGGAGCTGTTTTTT. V is TRBV24-1 and J is TRBJ2-2, with a tentative D call TRBD1 (6 bases). This CDR3 is 15 amino acids long. Germline CDR1 KGHDR, CDR2 SFDVKD. V lost 5 bases and J 7 bases, leaving 16 bases between the germline ends.

The rearrangement uses TRBV6-5 and TRBJ2-6; possible D gene TRBD2, 6 bases. The CDR3 spans 13 residues. Trimming cost V 8 bases and J 1 base, with 6 bases left between them. The germline gives CDR1 MNHEY, CDR2 SVGAGI. Here the CDR3 DNA reads TGTGCCAGCGGGGGGTCTGGGGCCAACGTCCTGACTTTC. Its translation: CASGGSGANVLTF.

The chain joins TRBV11-2 to TRBJ1-1, with 7 bases fitting TRBD1. Trimming cost V 0 bases and J 1 base; bases outside gene matches: 8. The CDR3 is 17 residues long. Germline lookup yields CDR1 SGHAT and CDR2 FQNNGV. The CDR3, as DNA: TGTGCCAGCAGCTTAGATCAAAGACAGGGAGCGAACACTGAAGCTTTCTTT. It yields the protein CASSLDQRQGANTEAFF.

This clone is a singleton in its sample. The chain couples TRBV2 to TRBJ1-5; D is possibly TRBD1 (5 bases). Between the trimmed V and J ends, which lost 4 bases and 7 bases, there was a span of 11 bases. Germline V CDR1 and CDR2: SNHLY, FYNNEI. This CDR3 region has 13 residues. CDR3 sequence: CASSVRVSQPQHF. CDR3 in DNA: TGTGCCAGCAGTGTCAGGGTGTCACAGCCCCAGCATTTT.